These T cell receptor beta chains were read from a single sample in a study of cytomegalovirus exposure and HLA in healthy donors. Generated by immunoSEQ multiplex PCR, the TCRdb table keeps only in-frame clones and is missing some. In the table there are 200,000 to 250,000 clones, roughly 84% of which are singletons. The sample comprised PBMCs. These receptor sequences come from a woman aged 18-29 years in good health and CMV-seropositive. CDR3s include the opening cysteine and the closing phenylalanine or tryptophan. Fields, in order: V gene, J gene, D gene, clone size, CDR3 DNA, CDR3 protein. A D gene is named only where the DNA matches it firmly. Clone size is not always given. Where it is, it says once, few, many or a class for expanded clones.

>TRBV12-1|TRBJ1-1|-|-
TGTGCCAGCAGCATGGGACAAGACAACACTGAAGCTTTCTTT
CASSMGQDNTEAFF
>TRBV19|TRBJ1-5|TRBD1|once
TGTGCCAGTAGTTCGCTAGTGGGACAGGGCGGCAATCAGCCCCAGCATTTT
CASSSLVGQGGNQPQHF
>TRBV11-2|TRBJ2-6|TRBD2|-
TGTGCCAGCAAAAAAGGACTAGCGGGAGTTGCTGGGGCCAACGTCCTGACTTTC
CASKKGLAGVAGANVLTF
>TRBV19|TRBJ1-1|TRBD1|-
TGTGCCAGTAGTATAGCGGGACAGGGGACTAACACTGAAGCTTTCTTT
CASSIAGQGTNTEAFF
>TRBV6-5|TRBJ2-7|-|-
TGTGCCAGCAGCCGACTAGTGAGAGCCCTCTACGAGCAGTACTTC
CASSRLVRALYEQYF
>TRBV13|TRBJ1-2|-|-
TGTGCCAGCAGCCAGGAGGGTCTTGGGGGCTACACCTTC
CASSQEGLGGYTF
>TRBV19|TRBJ1-4|-|-
TGTGCCAGTAGTATTCTAGGTCGCGGACAAGAGATCGCAACTAATGAAAAACTGTTTTTT
CASSILGRGQEIATNEKLFF
>TRBV7-9|TRBJ2-1|-|-
TGTGCCAGCAGCTTAGCCCTTGCAACATCGTCTTTTGGTGAGCAGTTCTTC
CASSLALATSSFGEQFF
>TRBV5-1|TRBJ2-2|TRBD2|-
TGCGCCAGCATGTTTCCAGCGGGAGTTAACACCGGGGAGCTGTTTTTT
CASMFPAGVNTGELFF
>TRBV11-2|TRBJ2-1|TRBD2|-
TGTGCCAGCAGCTTATGGGGCGGGAGGTTTAATGAGCAGTTCTTC
CASSLWGGRFNEQFF
>TRBV10-1|TRBJ2-3|-|-
TGCGCCAGCAGTGAGTCTCCTAGCACAGATACGCAGTATTTT
CASSESPSTDTQYF
>TRBV2|TRBJ1-4|TRBD1|few
TGTGCCAGCAGTGATCCCCAGGGGGATGAAAAACTGTTTTTT
CASSDPQGDEKLFF
>TRBV29-1|TRBJ2-1|-|once
TGCAGCGTTGGGTCCCGAGCTAGTAACGCCCCCCCATATACCTACAATGAGCAGTTCTTC
CSVGSRASNAPPYTYNEQFF
>TRBV11-2|TRBJ2-7|TRBD2|-
TGTGCCAGCAGCTCGTGGACTAGCGGGACTGACGAGCAGTACTTC
CASSSWTSGTDEQYF
>TRBV27|TRBJ2-3|TRBD1|-
TGTGCCAGCAGTTCGCCGGGACAGGATATCACAGATACGCAGTATTTT
CASSSPGQDITDTQYF
>TRBV9|TRBJ1-1|-|-
TGTGCCAGCAGCGTAGTTCCAGGGAACACTGAAGCTTTCTTT
CASSVVPGNTEAFF
>TRBV7-8|TRBJ2-7|-|-
TGTGCCAGCAGCTTAAACACAGCCTACGAGCAGTACTTC
CASSLNTAYEQYF
>TRBV7-9|TRBJ2-3|TRBD1|-
TGTGCCGGAATGGGACAGGGGGCGTGGACTAGCACAGATACGCAGTATTTT
CAGMGQGAWTSTDTQYF
>TRBV5-1|TRBJ2-1|-|-
TGCGCCACTGCCGCGCAGGGCCCTCCTGAGCAGTTCTTC
CATAAQGPPEQFF
>TRBV11-2|TRBJ2-7|TRBD2|-
TGTGCCAGCAGCTTAGTTGGGACTAGAGGCGGGAGCTACGAGCAGTACTTC
CASSLVGTRGGSYEQYF